These T cell receptor beta chains were read from a single sample in a study of T cells in localized non-small cell lung cancer. Measured with immunoSEQ multiplex PCR; TCRdb has only the in-frame clones, and not every one. This repertoire shows 45,000 to 60,000 clones, about 86% found once; its top ten account for about 2.3%. The sequencing here drew on PBMCs, taken before any cancer treatment. Receptors originate from a man between 35 and 75 years old with stage II lung adenocarcinoma. Both conserved end residues are part of each CDR3. Fields, in order: J gene, V gene, clone size, D gene, CDR3 DNA, CDR3 protein. The D gene is left open where the match is weak. The listing skips clone size in some rows; elsewhere it reads once, few, many or a size class.

J gene: TRBJ1-1; V gene: TRBV9; clone size: once; D gene: -; CDR3 DNA: TGTGCCAGCAGCGTAGCTAAGGAGGGGCCGAACACTGAAGCTTTCTTT; CDR3 protein: CASSVAKEGPNTEAFF
J gene: TRBJ2-7; V gene: TRBV19; clone size: -; D gene: -; CDR3 DNA: TGTGCCAGTAGTATCAAGGGTGCCTACGAGCAGTACTTC; CDR3 protein: CASSIKGAYEQYF
J gene: TRBJ2-6; V gene: TRBV5-1; clone size: -; D gene: TRBD1; CDR3 DNA: TGCGCCAGCAGCTTGGGCGCAGGGGGTACGGGGGCCAACGTCCTGACTTTC; CDR3 protein: CASSLGAGGTGANVLTF
J gene: TRBJ2-1; V gene: TRBV5-4; clone size: -; D gene: -; CDR3 DNA: TGTGCCAGCAGCTTGGGGGGGGCAGGCTATGGCTCCTACAATGAGCAGTTCTTC; CDR3 protein: CASSLGGAGYGSYNEQFF
J gene: TRBJ1-5; V gene: TRBV7-8; clone size: -; D gene: -; CDR3 DNA: TGTGCCAGCAGCTCGCTGACAGATTATAGCAATCAGCCCCAGCATTTT; CDR3 protein: CASSSLTDYSNQPQHF
J gene: TRBJ2-2; V gene: TRBV19; clone size: -; D gene: -; CDR3 DNA: TGTGCCAGTAGTCAGGTCTACACCGGGGAGCTGTTTTTT; CDR3 protein: CASSQVYTGELFF
J gene: TRBJ1-1; V gene: TRBV7-6; clone size: -; D gene: -; CDR3 DNA: TGTGCCAGCAGCTTTGGGGGATTGAACACTGAAGCTTTCTTT; CDR3 protein: CASSFGGLNTEAFF
J gene: TRBJ1-3; V gene: TRBV6-5; clone size: few; D gene: -; CDR3 DNA: TGTGCCAGCAGGGCCGGGGATTTCTCTGACACCATATATTTT; CDR3 protein: CASRAGDFSDTIYF
J gene: TRBJ1-1; V gene: TRBV6-5; clone size: -; D gene: -; CDR3 DNA: TGTGCCAGCAGTTACGGGGGATCGACTGAAGCTTTCTTT; CDR3 protein: CASSYGGSTEAFF
J gene: TRBJ1-1; V gene: TRBV19; clone size: -; D gene: TRBD1; CDR3 DNA: TGTGCCAGTAGTCAGACAGGGGGCGAGACTGAAGCTTTCTTT; CDR3 protein: CASSQTGGETEAFF
J gene: TRBJ1-4; V gene: TRBV30; clone size: -; D gene: TRBD1; CDR3 DNA: TGTGCCTGGAGTGTATATGGGACAGGGGATGAAAAACTGTTTTTT; CDR3 protein: CAWSVYGTGDEKLFF
J gene: TRBJ1-2; V gene: TRBV18; clone size: -; D gene: TRBD1; CDR3 DNA: TGTGCCAGCTCACCCTTCGGGACAGCGGAACAAGGCTACACCTTC; CDR3 protein: CASSPFGTAEQGYTF
J gene: TRBJ2-3; V gene: TRBV27; clone size: -; D gene: -; CDR3 DNA: TGTGCCAGCAGTTTAACAGCTGGAGATACGCAGTATTTT; CDR3 protein: CASSLTAGDTQYF
J gene: TRBJ2-5; V gene: TRBV5-6; clone size: once; D gene: -; CDR3 DNA: TGTGCCAGCAGCCGAAGCTTAGGAGGGAGCGAGACCCAGTACTTC; CDR3 protein: CASSRSLGGSETQYF
J gene: TRBJ2-5; V gene: TRBV12-5; clone size: -; D gene: -; CDR3 DNA: TGTGCTAGTGGCGTGGGGGGCTCGGAGACCCAGTACTTC; CDR3 protein: CASGVGGSETQYF
J gene: TRBJ2-5; V gene: TRBV5-1; clone size: -; D gene: TRBD2; CDR3 DNA: TGCGCCAGCAGCTTTTTCCGGAGTAGCGGGGTCCAAGAGACCCAGTACTTC; CDR3 protein: CASSFFRSSGVQETQYF
J gene: TRBJ1-1; V gene: TRBV5-1; clone size: -; D gene: -; CDR3 DNA: TGCGCCAGCAGCTCAGGCGTGAACACTGAAGCTTTCTTT; CDR3 protein: CASSSGVNTEAFF
J gene: TRBJ2-5; V gene: TRBV14; clone size: -; D gene: -; CDR3 DNA: TGTGCCAGCAGCCAAGAGCTGGATTACCAAGAGACCCAGTACTTC; CDR3 protein: CASSQELDYQETQYF
J gene: TRBJ2-5; V gene: TRBV29-1; clone size: few; D gene: TRBD2; CDR3 DNA: TGCAGCGTAACACCGGCGGGGGGCCGACTCCTGGGGGAGACCCAGTACTTC; CDR3 protein: CSVTPAGGRLLGETQYF
J gene: TRBJ2-3; V gene: TRBV6-1; clone size: -; D gene: -; CDR3 DNA: TGTGCCAGCAATTGGGAACGACGCACAGATACGCAGTATTTT; CDR3 protein: CASNWERRTDTQYF
J gene: TRBJ1-2; V gene: TRBV2; clone size: -; D gene: -; CDR3 DNA: TGTGCCAGCACCTTGCTGCCCAGAGACTATGGCTACACCTTC; CDR3 protein: CASTLLPRDYGYTF
J gene: TRBJ2-1; V gene: TRBV5-1; clone size: -; D gene: -; CDR3 DNA: TGCGCCAGCAGCTTGGACAGCCGCAACAATGAGCAGTTCTTC; CDR3 protein: CASSLDSRNNEQFF
J gene: TRBJ2-2; V gene: TRBV2; clone size: once; D gene: TRBD2; CDR3 DNA: TGTGCCAGCAGTGCTCGAGCGGGGGGGCCGGGCACCGGGGAGCTGTTTTTT; CDR3 protein: CASSARAGGPGTGELFF
J gene: TRBJ2-6; V gene: TRBV5-1; clone size: -; D gene: -; CDR3 DNA: TGCGCCAGCAGCCCTAACTCTGGGGCCAACGTCCTGACTTTC; CDR3 protein: CASSPNSGANVLTF
J gene: TRBJ2-2; V gene: TRBV7-6; clone size: -; D gene: -; CDR3 DNA: TGTGCCAGCAGCTTATCTGAACAGGGAATCCCCGGGGAGCTGTTTTTT; CDR3 protein: CASSLSEQGIPGELFF
J gene: TRBJ2-2; V gene: TRBV7-6; clone size: -; D gene: -; CDR3 DNA: TGTGCCAGCAGCTTAGTGTCCTTGAACACCGGGGAGCTGTTTTTT; CDR3 protein: CASSLVSLNTGELFF
J gene: TRBJ2-5; V gene: TRBV7-2; clone size: -; D gene: -; CDR3 DNA: TGTGCCAGCAGCTTTTCCCAAACAGAGACCCAGTACTTC; CDR3 protein: CASSFSQTETQYF
J gene: TRBJ2-1; V gene: TRBV13; clone size: -; D gene: TRBD1; CDR3 DNA: TGTGCCAGCAGCCCTGGGACAGCCTACAATGAGCAGTTCTTC; CDR3 protein: CASSPGTAYNEQFF
J gene: TRBJ1-6; V gene: TRBV5-1; clone size: few; D gene: -; CDR3 DNA: TGCGCCAGCAGCGGGGAGGATAATTCACCCCTCCACTTT; CDR3 protein: CASSGEDNSPLHF
J gene: TRBJ1-2; V gene: TRBV15; clone size: -; D gene: -; CDR3 DNA: TGTGCCACCGGTCATCCGGGCTATGGCTACACCTTC; CDR3 protein: CATGHPGYGYTF
J gene: TRBJ1-1; V gene: TRBV10-2; clone size: once; D gene: -; CDR3 DNA: TGCGCCAGCAGTGAACTGGGGACCACTGAAGCTTTCTTT; CDR3 protein: CASSELGTTEAFF
J gene: TRBJ1-6; V gene: TRBV5-1; clone size: -; D gene: TRBD1; CDR3 DNA: TGCGCCAGCAGTGGCCGACAGGGGAGTAATTCACCCCTCCACTTT; CDR3 protein: CASSGRQGSNSPLHF
J gene: TRBJ1-3; V gene: TRBV15; clone size: -; D gene: -; CDR3 DNA: TGTGCCACCAGCAGGACAGTCTCTGGAAACACCATATATTTT; CDR3 protein: CATSRTVSGNTIYF
J gene: TRBJ1-5; V gene: TRBV4-1; clone size: -; D gene: -; CDR3 DNA: TGCGCCAGCAGCCAAGTTGGGAGTCAGCCCCAGCATTTT; CDR3 protein: CASSQVGSQPQHF
J gene: TRBJ2-3; V gene: TRBV27; clone size: -; D gene: TRBD2; CDR3 DNA: TGTGCCAGCAGCCCCTTCCCCTCGACTAGCGGGGGGCCAGATACGCAGTATTTT; CDR3 protein: CASSPFPSTSGGPDTQYF
J gene: TRBJ2-3; V gene: TRBV7-2; clone size: -; D gene: TRBD2; CDR3 DNA: TGTGCCAGCAGCCCTACTACTAGCGGGGATACGCAGTATTTT; CDR3 protein: CASSPTTSGDTQYF
J gene: TRBJ1-1; V gene: TRBV6-6; clone size: -; D gene: -; CDR3 DNA: TGTGCCAGCAGCCTTGAGTTTAGTGGTGAGACTTTCTTT; CDR3 protein: CASSLEFSGETFF
J gene: TRBJ2-1; V gene: TRBV20-1; clone size: -; D gene: -; CDR3 DNA: TGCAGTGCGGAGGGGGACAATGAGCAGTTCTTC; CDR3 protein: CSAEGDNEQFF
J gene: TRBJ1-1; V gene: TRBV6-1; clone size: -; D gene: -; CDR3 DNA: TGTGCCAGCAGTGTACAGGGTAACACTGAAGCTTTCTTT; CDR3 protein: CASSVQGNTEAFF
J gene: TRBJ1-2; V gene: TRBV5-3; clone size: -; D gene: -; CDR3 DNA: TGTGCCAGAAGGGGAGGGGCCCCAGGAAGGGGCTATGGCTACACCTTC; CDR3 protein: CARRGGAPGRGYGYTF
J gene: TRBJ2-3; V gene: TRBV28; clone size: -; D gene: TRBD1; CDR3 DNA: TGTGCCAGCAGTTTATGGGCAGGGGGTGCAGATACGCAGTATTTT; CDR3 protein: CASSLWAGGADTQYF
J gene: TRBJ1-5; V gene: TRBV7-2; clone size: few; D gene: -; CDR3 DNA: TGTGCCAGCAGCTTCAGCGTCAATCAGCCCCAGCATTTT; CDR3 protein: CASSFSVNQPQHF
J gene: TRBJ1-5; V gene: TRBV11-2; clone size: -; D gene: TRBD1; CDR3 DNA: TGTGCCAGCAGCGCTAGGACGGTTGGACAGGGAAGGAATCAGCCTCAGCATTTT; CDR3 protein: CASSARTVGQGRNQPQHF
J gene: TRBJ1-1; V gene: TRBV7-3; clone size: few; D gene: -; CDR3 DNA: TGTGCCAGCAGCTTAAGCGCCGGGACTGAAGCTTTCTTT; CDR3 protein: CASSLSAGTEAFF
J gene: TRBJ1-3; V gene: TRBV29-1; clone size: -; D gene: -; CDR3 DNA: TGCAGCGTTGATAACGGAAACACCATATATTTT; CDR3 protein: CSVDNGNTIYF
J gene: TRBJ2-1; V gene: TRBV5-1; clone size: once; D gene: -; CDR3 DNA: TGCGCCAGCAGCTTGGAGGTTAACAATGAGCAGTTCTTC; CDR3 protein: CASSLEVNNEQFF
J gene: TRBJ1-1; V gene: TRBV6-5; clone size: -; D gene: -; CDR3 DNA: TGTGCCAGCCTCTCGAGGACCCTCGGGAGCACTGAAGCTTTCTTT; CDR3 protein: CASLSRTLGSTEAFF
J gene: TRBJ2-1; V gene: TRBV9; clone size: -; D gene: -; CDR3 DNA: TGTGCCAGCAGCGTGCCGAGAGACAGGCCAAACAATGAGCAGTTCTTC; CDR3 protein: CASSVPRDRPNNEQFF
J gene: TRBJ2-2; V gene: TRBV14; clone size: -; D gene: -; CDR3 DNA: TGTGCCAGCAGCCAAGATCGGCGGACCTACACCGGGGAGCTGTTTTTT; CDR3 protein: CASSQDRRTYTGELFF
J gene: TRBJ1-1; V gene: TRBV2; clone size: -; D gene: -; CDR3 DNA: TGTGCCAGCACCCTGACCACAGGTCGAGGCACTGAAGCTTTCTTT; CDR3 protein: CASTLTTGRGTEAFF
J gene: TRBJ2-1; V gene: TRBV5-4; clone size: -; D gene: TRBD2; CDR3 DNA: TGTGCCAGCAGCCCCGGGGCCGGGAGGGACGCATACAATGAGCAGTTCTTC; CDR3 protein: CASSPGAGRDAYNEQFF
J gene: TRBJ2-3; V gene: TRBV5-1; clone size: few; D gene: TRBD1; CDR3 DNA: TGCGCCAGCAGCCAAGGGACAGGGGGGCCGGATACGCAGTATTTT; CDR3 protein: CASSQGTGGPDTQYF
J gene: TRBJ1-4; V gene: TRBV11-2; clone size: once; D gene: -; CDR3 DNA: TGTGCCAGCAGCTTTTTAATGATGGGGACTGGGGAAAAACTGTTTTTT; CDR3 protein: CASSFLMMGTGEKLFF
J gene: TRBJ2-2; V gene: TRBV20-1; clone size: -; D gene: -; CDR3 DNA: TGCAGTGCTTCGGGCCCCGGGGAGCTGTTTTTT; CDR3 protein: CSASGPGELFF
J gene: TRBJ1-4; V gene: TRBV14; clone size: -; D gene: -; CDR3 DNA: TGTGCCAGCAGCCTCCCTAATGAAAAACTGTTTTTT; CDR3 protein: CASSLPNEKLFF
J gene: TRBJ2-7; V gene: TRBV6-5; clone size: -; D gene: -; CDR3 DNA: TGTGCCAGCAGCCATTCCGGACAGAACTACGAGCAGTACTTC; CDR3 protein: CASSHSGQNYEQYF
J gene: TRBJ2-3; V gene: TRBV11-2; clone size: -; D gene: -; CDR3 DNA: TGTGCCAGCAGACGTGGAGATACGCAGTATTTT; CDR3 protein: CASRRGDTQYF
J gene: TRBJ2-3; V gene: TRBV9; clone size: -; D gene: -; CDR3 DNA: TGTGCCAGCAGCGTAGAGCGGACAGTTAGCACAGATACGCAGTATTTT; CDR3 protein: CASSVERTVSTDTQYF
J gene: TRBJ2-2; V gene: TRBV4-1; clone size: -; D gene: -; CDR3 DNA: TGCGCCAGCAGCCAAGAAGGGGGGGCCGGGGAGCTGTTTTTT; CDR3 protein: CASSQEGGAGELFF